This T cell receptor beta chain was found in a study of OX40 agonist ivuxolimab in advanced cancers. Germline CDR1 and CDR2: SGHKS and YYEKEE (reference sequence). The V gene end was trimmed by 4 bases and the J gene end by 1 base; junction bases not matched to a gene: 2. The CDR3 totals 14 residues. Measured with immunoSEQ multiplex PCR; TCRdb has only the in-frame clones, and not every one. The top ten hold 3.9% of the sample, which has more than 55,000 clones, around 87% seen once. The chain uses TRBV5-5 and TRBJ2-5; the match to TRBD2 covers 9 bases. This specimen was CD4+ or CD8+ T cells sorted from blood, taken in a trial of the OX40 agonist ivuxolimab. The sequence was collected from an adult with an advanced solid tumor such as melanoma, head and neck, liver or kidney cancer. This CDR3 is CASSAGGIQETQYF. DNA for the CDR3: TGTGCCAGCAGCGCGGGGGGGATCCAAGAGACCCAGTACTTC.